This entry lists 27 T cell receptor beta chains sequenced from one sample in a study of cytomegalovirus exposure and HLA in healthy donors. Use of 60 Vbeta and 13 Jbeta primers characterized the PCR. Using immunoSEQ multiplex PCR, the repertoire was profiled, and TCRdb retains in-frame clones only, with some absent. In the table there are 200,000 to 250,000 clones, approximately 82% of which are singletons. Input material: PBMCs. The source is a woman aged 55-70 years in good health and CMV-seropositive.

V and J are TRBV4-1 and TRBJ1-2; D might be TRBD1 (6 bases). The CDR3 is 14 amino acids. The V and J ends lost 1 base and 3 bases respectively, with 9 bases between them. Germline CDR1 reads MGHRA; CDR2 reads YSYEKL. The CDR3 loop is CASSQVGADYGYTF. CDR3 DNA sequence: TGCGCCAGCAGCCAAGTGGGGGCGGACTATGGCTACACCTTC.

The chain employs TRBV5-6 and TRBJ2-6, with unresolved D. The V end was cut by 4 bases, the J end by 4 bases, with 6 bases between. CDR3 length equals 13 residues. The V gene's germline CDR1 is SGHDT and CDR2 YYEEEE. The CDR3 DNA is TGTGCCAGCAGCCCCCAAGGGGCCAACGTCCTGACTTTC. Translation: CASSPQGANVLTF.

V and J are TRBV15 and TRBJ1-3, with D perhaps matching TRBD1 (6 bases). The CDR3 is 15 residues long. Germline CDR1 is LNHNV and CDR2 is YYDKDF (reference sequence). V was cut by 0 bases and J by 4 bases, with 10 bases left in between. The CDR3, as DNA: TGTGCCACCAGCAGAGATCGTGGGACAGGAAACACCATATATTTT. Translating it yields CATSRDRGTGNTIYF.

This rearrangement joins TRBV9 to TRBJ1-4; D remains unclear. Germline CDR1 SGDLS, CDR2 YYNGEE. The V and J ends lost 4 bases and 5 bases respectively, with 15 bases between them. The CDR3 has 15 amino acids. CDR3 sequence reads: CASSRRVGGNEKLFF. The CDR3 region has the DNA TGTGCCAGCAGCCGAAGGGTTGGAGGGAATGAAAAACTGTTTTTT.

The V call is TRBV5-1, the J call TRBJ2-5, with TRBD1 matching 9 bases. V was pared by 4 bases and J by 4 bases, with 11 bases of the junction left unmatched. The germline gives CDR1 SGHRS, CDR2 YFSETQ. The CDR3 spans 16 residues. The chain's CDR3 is CASSPLLTGGAETQYF. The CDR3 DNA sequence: TGCGCCAGCAGCCCCTTACTTACAGGGGGCGCAGAGACCCAGTACTTC.

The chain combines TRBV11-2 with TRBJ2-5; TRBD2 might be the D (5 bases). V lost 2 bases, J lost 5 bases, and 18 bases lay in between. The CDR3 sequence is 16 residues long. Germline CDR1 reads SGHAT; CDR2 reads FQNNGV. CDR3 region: CASSLTWTERGETQYF. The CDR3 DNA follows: TGTGCCAGCAGCTTAACGTGGACTGAACGAGGGGAGACCCAGTACTTC. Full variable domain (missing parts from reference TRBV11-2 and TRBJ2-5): EAGVAQSPRYKIIEKRQSVAFWCNPISGHATLYWYQQILGQGPKLLIQFQNNGVVDDSQLPKDRFSAERLKGVDSTLKIQPAKLEDSAVYLCASSLTWTERGETQYFGPGTRLLVL.

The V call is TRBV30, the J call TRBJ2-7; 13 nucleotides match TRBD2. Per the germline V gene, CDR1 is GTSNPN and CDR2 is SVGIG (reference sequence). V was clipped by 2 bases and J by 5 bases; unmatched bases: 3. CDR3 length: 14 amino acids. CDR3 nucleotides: TGTGCCTGGAGTCGGACTAGCGGGAGCGACGAGCAGTACTTC. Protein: CAWSRTSGSDEQYF.

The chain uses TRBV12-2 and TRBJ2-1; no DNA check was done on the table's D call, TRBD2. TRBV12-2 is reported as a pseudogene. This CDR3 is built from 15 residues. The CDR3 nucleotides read TGTGCAAGTCGCCACCGGACTAGCGGGAACGATGAGCAGTTCTTC. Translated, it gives CASRHRTSGNDEQFF.

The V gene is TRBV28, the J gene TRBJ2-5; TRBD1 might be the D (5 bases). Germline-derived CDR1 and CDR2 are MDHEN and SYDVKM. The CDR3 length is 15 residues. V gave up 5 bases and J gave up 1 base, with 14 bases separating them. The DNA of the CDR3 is TGTGCCAGCAGTCCTTCCCTAAGGGGCCAAGAGACCCAGTACTTC. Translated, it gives CASSPSLRGQETQYF.

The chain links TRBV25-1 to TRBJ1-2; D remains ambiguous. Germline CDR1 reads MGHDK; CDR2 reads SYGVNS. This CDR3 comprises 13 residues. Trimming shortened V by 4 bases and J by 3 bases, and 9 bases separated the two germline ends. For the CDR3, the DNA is TGTGCCAGCAGTGCGGGATCCCACTATGGCTACACCTTC. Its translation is CASSAGSHYGYTF.

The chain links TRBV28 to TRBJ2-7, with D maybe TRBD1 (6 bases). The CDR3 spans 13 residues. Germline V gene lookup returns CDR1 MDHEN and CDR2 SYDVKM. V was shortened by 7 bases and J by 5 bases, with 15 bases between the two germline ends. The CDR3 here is CASTSGARDEQYF. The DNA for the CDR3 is TGTGCCAGCACTTCAGGGGCTAGGGACGAGCAGTACTTC.

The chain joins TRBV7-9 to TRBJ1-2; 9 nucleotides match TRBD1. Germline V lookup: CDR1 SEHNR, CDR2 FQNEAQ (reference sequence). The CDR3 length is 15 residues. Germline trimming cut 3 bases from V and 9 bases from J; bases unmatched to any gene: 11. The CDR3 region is CASSLSRRTGVRYTF. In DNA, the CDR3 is TGTGCCAGCAGCTTGAGCCGCCGGACAGGGGTTCGCTACACCTTC. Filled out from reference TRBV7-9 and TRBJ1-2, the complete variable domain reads DTGVSQNPRHKITKRGQNVTFRCDPISEHNRLYWYRQTLGQGPEFLTYFQNEAQLEKSRLLSDRFSAERPKGSFSTLEIQRTEQGDSAMYLCASSLSRRTGVRYTFGSGTRLTVV.

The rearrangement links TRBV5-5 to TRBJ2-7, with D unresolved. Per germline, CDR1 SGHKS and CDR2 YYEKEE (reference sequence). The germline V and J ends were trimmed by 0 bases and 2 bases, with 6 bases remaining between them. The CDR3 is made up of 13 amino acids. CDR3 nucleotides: TGTGCCAGCAGCTTGGTTGCTACCTACGAGCAGTACTTC. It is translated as CASSLVATYEQYF. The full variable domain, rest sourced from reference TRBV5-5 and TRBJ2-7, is DAGVTQSPTHLIKTRGQQVTLRCSPISGHKSVSWYQQVLGQGPQFIFQYYEKEERGRGNFPDRFSARQFPNYSSELNVNALLLGDSALYLCASSLVATYEQYFGPGTRLTVT.

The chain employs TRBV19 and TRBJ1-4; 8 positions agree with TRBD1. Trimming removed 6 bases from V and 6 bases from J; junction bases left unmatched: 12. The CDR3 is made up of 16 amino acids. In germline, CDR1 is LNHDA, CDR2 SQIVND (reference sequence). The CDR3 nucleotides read TGTGCCAGTAGCCCTTCGACCGGGACAGGCCATGAAAAACTGTTTTTT. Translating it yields CASSPSTGTGHEKLFF.

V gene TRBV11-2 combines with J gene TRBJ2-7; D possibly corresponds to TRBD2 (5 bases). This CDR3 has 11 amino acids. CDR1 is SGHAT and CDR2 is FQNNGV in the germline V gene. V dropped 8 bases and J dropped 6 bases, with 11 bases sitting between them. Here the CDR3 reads CASGQRFEQYF. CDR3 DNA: TGTGCCAGCGGCCAGCGGTTCGAGCAGTACTTC.

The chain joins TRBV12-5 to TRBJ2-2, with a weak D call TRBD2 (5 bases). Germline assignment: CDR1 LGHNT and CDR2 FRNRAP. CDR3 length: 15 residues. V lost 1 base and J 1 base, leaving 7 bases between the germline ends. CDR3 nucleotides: TGTGCTAGTGGTTTGGGGACTCAGAACACCGGGGAGCTGTTTTTT. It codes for CASGLGTQNTGELFF.

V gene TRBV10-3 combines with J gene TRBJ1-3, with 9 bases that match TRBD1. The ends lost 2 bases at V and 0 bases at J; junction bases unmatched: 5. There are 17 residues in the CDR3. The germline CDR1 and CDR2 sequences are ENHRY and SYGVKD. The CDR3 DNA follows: TGTGCCATCAGTGAGGGACAGGGGTTACCCTCTGGAAACACCATATATTTT. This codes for CAISEGQGLPSGNTIYF.

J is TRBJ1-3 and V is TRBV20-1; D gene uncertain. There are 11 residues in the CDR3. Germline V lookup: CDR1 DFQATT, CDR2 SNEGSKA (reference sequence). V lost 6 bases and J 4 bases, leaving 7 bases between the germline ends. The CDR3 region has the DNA TGCAGTGCACTGCGGGGAAACACCATATATTTT. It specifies CSALRGNTIYF.

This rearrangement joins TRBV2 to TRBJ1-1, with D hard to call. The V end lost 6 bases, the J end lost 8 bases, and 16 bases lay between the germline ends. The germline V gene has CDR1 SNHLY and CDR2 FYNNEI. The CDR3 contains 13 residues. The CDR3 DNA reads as TGTGCCAGCAGCTCCGGCCCCGTGGGCGAAGCTTTCTTT. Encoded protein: CASSSGPVGEAFF.

Here the CDR3 DNA reads TGTGCCAGCTCATCGGACAGGCCCCTGAACACTGAAGCTTTCTTT. Translating gives CASSSDRPLNTEAFF. The V call is TRBV18, the J call TRBJ1-1; the match to TRBD1 covers 7 bases. Germline V gene data show CDR1 as KGHSH and CDR2 as LQKENI. Trimming cost V 5 bases and J 0 bases; bases outside gene matches: 6. This CDR3 has 15 amino acids.

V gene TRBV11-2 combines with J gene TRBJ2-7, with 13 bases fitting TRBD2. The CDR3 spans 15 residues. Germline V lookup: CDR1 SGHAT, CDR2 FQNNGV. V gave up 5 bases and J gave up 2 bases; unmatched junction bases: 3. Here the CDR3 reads CASSRGLAGAYEQYF. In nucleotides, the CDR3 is TGTGCCAGCAGCCGAGGACTAGCGGGAGCCTACGAGCAGTACTTC.

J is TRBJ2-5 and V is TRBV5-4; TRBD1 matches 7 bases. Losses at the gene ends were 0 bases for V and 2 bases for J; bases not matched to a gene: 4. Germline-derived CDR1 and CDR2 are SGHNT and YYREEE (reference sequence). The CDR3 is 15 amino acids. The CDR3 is CASSLVGDSQETQYF. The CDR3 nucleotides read TGTGCCAGCAGCTTGGTGGGGGACAGTCAAGAGACCCAGTACTTC.

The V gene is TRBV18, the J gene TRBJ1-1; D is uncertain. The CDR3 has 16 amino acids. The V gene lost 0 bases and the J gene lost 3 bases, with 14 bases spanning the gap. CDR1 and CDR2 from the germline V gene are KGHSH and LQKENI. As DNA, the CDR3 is TGTGCCAGCTCACCACCAGCCCCCGGGTCCCACACTGAAGCTTTCTTT. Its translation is CASSPPAPGSHTEAFF.

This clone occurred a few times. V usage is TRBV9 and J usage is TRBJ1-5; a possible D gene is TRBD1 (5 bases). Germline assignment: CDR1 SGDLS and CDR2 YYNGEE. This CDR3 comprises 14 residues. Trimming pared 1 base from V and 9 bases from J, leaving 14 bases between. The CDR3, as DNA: TGTGCCAGCAGCGTAACAGGCGCTATATGGCCCCAGCATTTT. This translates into CASSVTGAIWPQHF.

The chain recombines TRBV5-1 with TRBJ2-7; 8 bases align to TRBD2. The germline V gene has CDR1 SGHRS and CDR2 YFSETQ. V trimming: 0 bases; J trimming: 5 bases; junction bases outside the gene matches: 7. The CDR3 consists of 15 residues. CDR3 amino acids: CASSLEVGLEHEQYF. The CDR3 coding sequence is TGCGCCAGCAGCTTGGAAGTGGGACTAGAACACGAGCAGTACTTC. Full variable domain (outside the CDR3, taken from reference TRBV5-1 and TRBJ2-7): KAGVTQTPRYLIKTRGQQVTLSCSPISGHRSVSWYQQTPGQGLQFLFEYFSETQRNKGNFPGRFSGRQFSNSRSEMNVSTLELGDSALYLCASSLEVGLEHEQYFGPGTRLTVT.

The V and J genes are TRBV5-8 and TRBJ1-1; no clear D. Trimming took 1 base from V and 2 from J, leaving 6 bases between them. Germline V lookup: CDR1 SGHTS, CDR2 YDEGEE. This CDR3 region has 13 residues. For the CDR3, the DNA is TGTGCCAGCAGCTTGACAGCCAACACTGAAGCTTTCTTT. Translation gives CASSLTANTEAFF.

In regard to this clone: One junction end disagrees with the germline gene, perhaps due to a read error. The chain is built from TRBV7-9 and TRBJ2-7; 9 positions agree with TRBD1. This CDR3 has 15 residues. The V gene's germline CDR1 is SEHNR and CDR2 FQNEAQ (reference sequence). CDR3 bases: TGTTCCAGCAGCTTGGGGACAGGGTTCTTCTACGAGCAGTACTTC. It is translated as CSSSLGTGFFYEQYF.